The clone carrying this T cell receptor (beta chain) was detected a few times. The CDR3 length is 13 residues. Trimming shortened V by 4 bases and J by 4 bases, and 11 bases separated the two germline ends. Germline V gene data show CDR1 as SGHRS and CDR2 as YFSETQ. The data originate from a study of cytomegalovirus exposure and HLA in healthy donors. PCR primers comprised 60 Vbeta and 13 Jbeta primers. Method: immunoSEQ multiplex PCR; TCRdb's copy keeps in-frame clones and lacks some. Of roughly 43,000 clones in the sample, over 55% were seen once. The clonotype originates from a human donor in good health. V and J are TRBV5-1 and TRBJ1-2; D may be TRBD1 (5 bases). Sample: PBMCs. The CDR3 region is CASSAGLIYGYTF. CDR3 DNA: TGCGCCAGCAGCGCAGGGCTGATCTATGGCTACACCTTC.